This TCR beta chain is drawn from a study of molecular identifiers for immune sequencing clone quantification. Broader study findings: Highly expanded clone sizes could end up underestimated if a barcode were shared by identical TCR molecules.

V was shortened by 3 bases and J by 3 bases, with 12 bases between the two germline ends. Germline-derived CDR1 and CDR2 are MGHRA and YSYEKL. The length of the CDR3 is 14 residues. In the case of this clonotype: Its antigen is unidentified.

Using its own MiXCR run on the PCR reads, TCRdb lists one record per CDR3 protein. The sample includes approximately 680,000 distinct CDR3 sequences, about 25% of them seen just once. Sorted inputs of about 20,000 to 1,000,000 cells, with 10%, 30% or 50% RNA, yielded naive CD8 libraries. Sorting captured naive CD8 T cells as CD8+CD4-CCR7+CD45RA+. The gene calls are TRBV4-1 and TRBJ2-7; the D gene is possibly TRBD1 (6 bases). The sample consisted of naive CD8+ T cells from blood, with Jurkat cell RNA spiked in. Subset indicated: FACS-sorted CD8+CD4-CCR7+CD45RA+ naive T cells. The clonotype was recovered from a human donor in good health. Some libraries in this study had Jurkat cell RNA spiked in. CDR3 sequence: CASSQRTDYYEQYF. The CDR3 nucleotides read TGCGCCAGCAGCCAGAGGACAGACTACTACGAGCAGTACTTC.